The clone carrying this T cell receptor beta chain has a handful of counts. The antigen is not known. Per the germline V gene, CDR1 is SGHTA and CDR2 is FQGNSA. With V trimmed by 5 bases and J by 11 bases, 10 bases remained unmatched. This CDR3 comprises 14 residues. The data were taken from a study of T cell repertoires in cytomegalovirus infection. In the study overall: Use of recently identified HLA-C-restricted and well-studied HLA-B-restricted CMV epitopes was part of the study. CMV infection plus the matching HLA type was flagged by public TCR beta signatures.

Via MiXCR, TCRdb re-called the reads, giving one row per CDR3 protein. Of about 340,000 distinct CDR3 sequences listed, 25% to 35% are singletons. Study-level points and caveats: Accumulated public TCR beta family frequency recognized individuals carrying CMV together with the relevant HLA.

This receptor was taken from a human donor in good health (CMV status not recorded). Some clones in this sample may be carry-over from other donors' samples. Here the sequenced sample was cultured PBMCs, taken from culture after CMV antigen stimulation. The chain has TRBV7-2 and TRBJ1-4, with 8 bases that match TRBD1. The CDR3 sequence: CASSPDRGSLKLFF. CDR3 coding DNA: TGTGCCAGCAGCCCCGACAGGGGTTCGTTGAAACTGTTTTTT. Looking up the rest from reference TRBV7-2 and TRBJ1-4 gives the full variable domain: GAGVSQSPSNKVTEKGKDVELRCDPISGHTALYWYRQSLGQGLEFLIYFQGNSAPDKSGLPSDRFSAERTGGSVSTLTIQRTQQEDSAVYLCASSPDRGSLKLFFGSGTQLSVL.